This TCR beta chain is from a study of CD8+CD57+ T cells in acquired aplastic anemia (dated by TCRdb to between 2018 and 2020). About the investigation overall: DNA extracted from sorted CD4+ and CD8+ cells had a mean of approximately 3 ug, with a range of roughly 0.19 to 27.4 ug. CD8+CD57+ expansion was defined as a frequency above the mean frequency observed in healthy subjects. What the research found in general, with its limitations: Although roughly 30 CD8+ CDR3 sequences were shared by patients and controls, these sequences appeared highly expressed in patients and within the immunodominant clones of patients. CD8+ Simpson's diversity did not differ significantly between patients and healthy controls (P=0.060).

Genomic DNA served as template for TCR beta VDJ combination and CDR3 sequence profiling. TCR repertoire sequencing was run on an Illumina HiSeq 2000. Per the original workflow: Repertoire assessment relied on Simpson's diversity index, CDR3 size and DJ length profiles, and TRBV/TRBJ rearrangement plots. The most abundant DNA sequence in the deep sequencing data was taken as the immunodominant clone. CDR3 amino acid sequences were screened for sharing across subjects and were compared with published repertoires and the VDJdb database. Using fastp at Q25 and MiXCR, TCRdb reprocessed the public reads and kept productive beta chains. For every CDR3 protein sequence, its rows merge into one entry that carries the most common genes and DNA. These V and J calls rely on TCRdb rather than the paper's analysis. The sample table lists 120,000 or so distinct CDR3 sequences, over 30% of them with a count of one. The ten largest clonotypes hold roughly 2.7% of the sample.

CDR1 and CDR2 are drawn from the germline V gene: SGHVS, FQNEAQ. Including cysteine and phenylalanine, the CDR3 has 15 amino acids. Only the CDR3 DNA stays, 45 bases, in frame from base 1. V is cut back by 2 bases and J by 7 bases, with 11 bases in the junction unmatched. Expansion of CD8+CD57+ cells had been shown by flow cytometry in the patients chosen for sequencing. Severe acquired aplastic anemia was diagnosed in all patients according to International Study of Aplastic Anemia and Agranulocytosis and Camitta criteria. No patient had received any therapy when blood was sampled. The study deep-sequenced TCR repertoires of sorted CD4+ and CD8+ blood T cells from severe aplastic anemia patients and healthy subjects. In the USA, patient enrollment took place under clinicaltrials.gov protocols 00001620, 01623167, 00001397, 00071045, 00081523 and 00961064. Ficoll-Paque density gradient centrifugation was used to isolate peripheral blood mononuclear cells. Before DNA extraction, CD4+ and CD8+ T cells were sorted by FACS or by magnetic beads.

About this clonotype itself: The specificity of this receptor is unknown. No much larger clonotype is one base removed from it; base qualities were not supplied.

Sequencing used sorted CD4+, CD8+, or CD8+CD57+ T cells (not recorded which) from PBMCs. This clonotype was obtained from a human donor with aplastic anemia. Recombination connected TRBV7-8 to TRBJ2-7, with 7 middle bases fitting TRBD2. The CDR3 sequence is CASSLRSAGTTEQYF. At the DNA level, the sequence is TGTGCCAGCAGCTTACGCTCAGCGGGAACTACGGAGCAGTACTTC. With the rest looked up from the reference TRBV7-8 and TRBJ2-7 genes rather than sequenced, the full variable domain is GAGVSQSPRYKVAKRGQDVALRCDPISGHVSLFWYQQALGQGPEFLTYFQNEAQLDKSGLPSDRFFAERPEGSVSTLKIQRTQQEDSAVYLCASSLRSAGTTEQYFGPGTRLTVT.